A single sample gave rise to the 20 T cell receptor beta chains below, sequenced in a study of read filtering for tumor transcriptome and immune sequencing (TCRdb year 2020). The sequencing machine was an Illumina HiSeq 4000. TCR libraries were constructed from approximately 390 ng RNA using the Immunoverse kit, and molecular barcoded adaptors covering alpha/delta and beta/gamma chains were employed. In-frame beta chains were kept once TCRdb had trimmed the public reads at Q25 with fastp and called clones with MiXCR. One record per CDR3 amino acid sequence lists the most common genes and DNA. This sample lists tens of thousands of distinct CDR3 sequences; roughly 12% were detected once. Roughly 15% of the sample is in the top ten clones. The sample was a population of CD138-negative cells sorted from bone marrow. According to the study, the label for this sample's cell subset or site signals: bone marrow mononuclear cells depleted of CD138+ plasma/myeloma cells by negative magnetic selection. These receptors were collected from a donor aged 40 or over with multiple myeloma.

The J gene is TRBJ2-3, the V gene TRBV10-2, with D unclear. V lost 4 bases and J lost 0, with 11 bases in between. The CDR3 has 15 amino acids. Germline-derived CDR1 and CDR2 are WSHSY and SAAADI. This CDR3 reads CASSVKGSSTDTQYF. CDR3 sequence (DNA): TGCGCCAGCAGTGTCAAGGGATCTAGCACAGATACGCAGTATTTT.

This clonotype turned up a few times. An end of the junction does not agree with germline; a read error may underlie this. The rearrangement joins TRBV20-1 to TRBJ1-1, with a possible D match to TRBD1 (5 bases). Germline lookup yields CDR1 DFQATT and CDR2 SNEGSKA (reference sequence). The CDR3 spans 14 residues. The CDR3 region is CGAPRTHLNTEAFF. The CDR3 DNA follows: TGCGGTGCTCCCAGGACACACCTGAACACTGAAGCTTTCTTC.

This clonotype was observed once. J is TRBJ2-3 and V is TRBV2; the D is unclear. Per germline, CDR1 SNHLY and CDR2 FYNNEI. CDR3 length equals 13 residues. V was clipped by 7 bases and J by 3 bases, with 11 bases between them. CDR3 DNA sequence: TGTGCCAGCACCCCCTTGGGAACAGATACGCAGTATTTT. Translating gives CASTPLGTDTQYF.

This clonotype was counted at least ten times. With a much larger clone just one base away, this may be a read error. The chain carries TRBV5-1 and TRBJ1-5; TRBD1 is a possible D gene (5 bases). The length of the CDR3 is 16 residues. Trimming took 0 bases from V and 3 from J, leaving 13 bases between them. In germline, CDR1 is SGHRS, CDR2 YFSETQ. The CDR3 spells CASSLVGRDDNQPQHF. The CDR3 bases are TGCGCCAGCAGCTTGGTGGGACGTGATGACAATCAGCCCCAGCATTTT.

This clonotype was recorded many times. This rearrangement joins TRBV6-4 to TRBJ2-5; 12 bases line up with TRBD1. V trimming: 4 bases; J trimming: 9 bases; junction bases outside the gene matches: 9. The germline V gene encodes CDR1 MRHNA and CDR2 SNTAGT. This CDR3 has 15 residues. CDR3 in amino acids: CASSGPGQGASAQYF. The CDR3 nucleotides are TGTGCCAGCAGTGGCCCGGGACAGGGGGCCTCGGCCCAGTACTTC.

This clonotype was seen many times. The rearrangement links TRBV10-3 to TRBJ1-1; 7 bases match TRBD1. CDR1 is ENHRY, CDR2 SYGVKD, per germline. The CDR3 contains 14 residues. J was trimmed by 1 base and V by 5 bases; bases with no gene match: 4. The CDR3 protein is CAISWDRKNTEAFF. The CDR3 DNA is TGTGCCATCAGTTGGGACAGAAAGAACACTGAAGCTTTCTTT.

In this sample, this clonotype turned up many times. CDR3 in amino acids: CASSPGLAGVRQFF. The CDR3 DNA reads as TGTGCCAGCAGCCCGGGACTAGCGGGAGTTCGGCAGTTCTTC. The chain employs TRBV7-2 and TRBJ2-1, with TRBD2 matching 14 bases. The CDR3 consists of 14 residues. After removal of 5 bases from V and 12 bases from J, the junction contained 6 bases not matched to a gene. Germline loops: CDR1 SGHTA, CDR2 FQGNSA.

This clonotype occurred many times. Written as DNA, the CDR3 is TGTGCCAGCAGCTTAGTTTCCCTGGGCGAGCAGTACTTC. Translating it yields CASSLVSLGEQYF. The chain is built from TRBV7-9 and TRBJ2-7, with D unclear. This CDR3 contains 13 residues. Trimming pared 1 base from V and 6 bases from J, leaving 10 bases between. Germline CDR1 is SEHNR and CDR2 is FQNEAQ (reference sequence).

This clonotype showed up many times. This chain uses TRBV7-9 with TRBJ2-7; possible D gene TRBD2, 6 bases. Trimming took off 5 bases at V and 9 bases at J, with 17 bases between the two ends. This CDR3 has 13 amino acids. Germline CDR1 SEHNR, CDR2 FQNEAQ (reference sequence). CDR3 sequence (DNA): TGTGCCAGCAGCGCGCCGGGAGCCGCCGGGCAGTACTTC. Its protein is CASSAPGAAGQYF.

This clonotype was detected many times. This chain uses TRBV7-2 with TRBJ2-1; D remains ambiguous. V was clipped by 5 bases and J by 4 bases, with 9 bases between them. This CDR3 has 13 residues. CDR1 and CDR2 from the germline V gene are SGHTA and FQGNSA. The CDR3 DNA follows: TGTGCCAGCAGCCCTCGACTGTACAATGAGCAGTTCTTC. This codes for CASSPRLYNEQFF. The full variable domain, its missing parts supplied by reference TRBV7-2 and TRBJ2-1, is GAGVSQSPSNKVTEKGKDVELRCDPISGHTALYWYRQSLGQGLEFLIYFQGNSAPDKSGLPSDRFSAERTGGSVSTLTIQRTQQEDSAVYLCASSPRLYNEQFFGPGTRLTVL.

This clonotype was recorded many times. The rearrangement links TRBV29-1 to TRBJ2-1, with 9 nucleotides matching TRBD1. V was clipped by 2 bases and J by 8 bases; unmatched bases: 7. The CDR3 runs 14 residues. The V gene's germline CDR1 is SQVTM and CDR2 ANQGSEA. The CDR3 loop reads CSVERDRDWDEQFF. The CDR3 bases are TGCAGCGTTGAAAGGGACAGGGATTGGGATGAGCAGTTCTTC.

This clonotype has more than one count but fewer than ten. The V call is TRBV7-9, the J call TRBJ2-5; the D call may be TRBD1 or TRBD2 (5 bases each). This CDR3 is built from 15 residues. V was shortened by 5 bases and J by 2 bases, with 15 bases between the two germline ends. Germline V CDR1 and CDR2: SEHNR, FQNEAQ (reference sequence). CDR3 in amino acids: CASSASGHKQETQYF. In nucleotides, the CDR3 is TGTGCCAGCAGCGCGAGCGGACACAAACAAGAGACCCAGTACTTC. The full variable domain, its missing parts supplied by reference TRBV7-9 and TRBJ2-5, is DTGVSQNPRHKITKRGQNVTFRCDPISEHNRLYWYRQTLGQGPEFLTYFQNEAQLEKSRLLSDRFSAERPKGSFSTLEIQRTEQGDSAMYLCASSASGHKQETQYFGPGTRLLVL.

This clonotype was seen at least ten times. V gene TRBV11-2 combines with J gene TRBJ2-7, with D maybe TRBD2 (6 bases). CDR1 and CDR2 from the germline V gene are SGHAT and FQNNGV. V shed 1 base and J shed 7 bases, with 20 bases lying between them. The CDR3 spans 16 residues. The CDR3 DNA sequence: TGTGCCAGCAGCTTAGGTTCTAGCGCGGTCCTAGGGGAGCAGTACTTC. Encoded protein: CASSLGSSAVLGEQYF.

This clonotype was picked up many times. The chain recombines TRBV15 with TRBJ2-3; D is unresolved. V was clipped by 0 bases and J by 0 bases, with 7 bases between them. Germline V CDR1 and CDR2: LNHNV, YYDKDF (reference sequence). There are 15 residues in the CDR3. The CDR3 here is CATSRDLPSTDTQYF. For the CDR3, the DNA is TGTGCCACCAGCAGAGATCTACCTAGCACAGATACGCAGTATTTT.

This clonotype was seen repeatedly, ten times or more. Compared with germline, one end of the junction differs, possibly owing to a read error. The chain is built from TRBV11-2 and TRBJ1-2; the match to TRBD1 covers 7 bases. Germline V gene sequence: CDR1 SGHAT, CDR2 FQNNGV. This CDR3 is 12 amino acids long. CDR3 nucleotides: TGTGCCAGCAGCTTAGATCGGGACAGAAAAGTCTTC. This sequence encodes CASSLDRDRKVF.

In its sample, this clonotype was seen a few times. This clone may be a read error of a much larger clone one base away. The chain joins TRBV7-9 to TRBJ2-7; D gene ambiguous. This CDR3 is 13 amino acids long. Germline CDR1 is SEHNR and CDR2 is FQNEAQ (reference sequence). Deletions cut 1 base from V and 6 bases from J, with 10 bases between. The CDR3 here is CASSLVPLGEQYF. CDR3 DNA sequence: TGTGCCAGCAGCTTAGTTCCCCTGGGCGAGCAGTACTTC. The full variable domain, in which reference TRBV7-9 and TRBJ2-7 provide the parts outside the CDR3, is DTGVSQNPRHKITKRGQNVTFRCDPISEHNRLYWYRQTLGQGPEFLTYFQNEAQLEKSRLLSDRFSAERPKGSFSTLEIQRTEQGDSAMYLCASSLVPLGEQYFGPGTRLTVT.

About this clonotype: A much larger clone differs from this one at a single base, so this may be a read error. This chain connects TRBV7-9 to TRBJ1-1; a weak D match, TRBD1 (5 bases). The CDR3 is 12 residues long. Germline V CDR1 and CDR2: SEHNR, FQNEAQ (reference sequence). The CDR3 nucleotides read TGTGCCGGCAGCTCTGGGACCACTGAAGCTTTCTTT. Translation gives CAGSSGTTEAFF.

This clonotype was recorded many times. V usage is TRBV29-1 and J usage is TRBJ1-1; 7 bases align to TRBD1. This CDR3 spans 12 amino acids. Germline CDR1 is SQVTM and CDR2 is ANQGSEA. V lost 7 bases to trimming and J lost 5 bases; unmatched junction nucleotides: 7. The CDR3 loop reads CSAQTGPTEAFF. CDR3 sequence (DNA): TGCAGCGCCCAGACAGGGCCAACTGAAGCTTTCTTT.

This clonotype has ten or more counts. The rearrangement uses TRBV24-1 and TRBJ2-1; maybe TRBD2 (6 bases). The CDR3 has 19 residues. CDR1 is KGHDR and CDR2 is SFDVKD in the germline V gene. The V and J ends lost 3 bases and 3 bases respectively, with 23 bases between them. The CDR3 region is CATSDDSPAGDFRYNEQFF. Written as DNA, the CDR3 is TGTGCCACCAGTGATGACTCCCCTGCCGGGGACTTTCGCTACAATGAGCAGTTCTTC.

The sample holds many counts of this clonotype. The junction and the germline gene differ at one end; a read error may be behind it. The chain recombines TRBV20-1 with TRBJ2-2; D may be TRBD1 (5 bases). This CDR3 spans 14 amino acids. The V gene's germline CDR1 is DFQATT and CDR2 SNEGSKA (reference sequence). The CDR3 region is CSASNRQNTGELFF. In DNA, the CDR3 is TGCAGTGCTAGTAACAGACAGAACACCGGTGAGCTGTTTTTT.